Listed here is a single T cell receptor beta chain. As yet, its antigen is unknown. The sample originates from a study of T cell repertoires in cytomegalovirus infection. Whole-study context: Both recently identified HLA-C-restricted and well-studied HLA-B-restricted CMV epitopes were used in the study. Matching HLA type, along with CMV infection, was indicated by public TCR beta signatures.

Study-wide results and caveats: The ex vivo response was dominated by HLA-C-restricted CMV-specific TCR beta clonotypes.

MiXCR, applied by TCRdb to the reads, yields one record per CDR3 protein. The sample has roughly 730,000 distinct CDR3 sequences; about 30% are singletons. Germline V gene sequence: CDR1 SGHVS, CDR2 FQNEAQ. J was trimmed by 6 bases and V by 1 base; bases with no gene match: 6. The CDR3 covers 16 residues. The J gene is TRBJ2-2, the V gene TRBV7-8; TRBD2 agrees at 9 bases. The sequencing used cultured PBMCs, collected from culture after CMV antigen stimulation. The clonotype originates from a human donor in good health (CMV status not recorded). Some clones in this sample may be carry-over from other donors' samples. Here the CDR3 DNA reads TGTGCCAGCAGCTTAGGAGTTGGCGGGAGGGCCGGGGAGCTGTTTTTT. Encoded protein: CASSLGVGGRAGELFF.